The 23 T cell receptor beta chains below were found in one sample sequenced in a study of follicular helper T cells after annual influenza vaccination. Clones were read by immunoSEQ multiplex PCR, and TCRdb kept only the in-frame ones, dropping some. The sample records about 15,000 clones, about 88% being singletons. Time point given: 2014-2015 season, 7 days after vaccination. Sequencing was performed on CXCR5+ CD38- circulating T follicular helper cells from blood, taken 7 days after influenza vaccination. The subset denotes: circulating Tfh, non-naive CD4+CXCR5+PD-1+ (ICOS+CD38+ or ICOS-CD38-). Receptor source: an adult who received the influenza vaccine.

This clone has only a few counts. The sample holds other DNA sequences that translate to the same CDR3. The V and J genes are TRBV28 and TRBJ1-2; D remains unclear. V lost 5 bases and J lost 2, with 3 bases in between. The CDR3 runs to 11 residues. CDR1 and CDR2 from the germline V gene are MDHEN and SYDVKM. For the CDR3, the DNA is TGTGCCAGCAGTCTAAACTATGGCTACACCTTC. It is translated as CASSLNYGYTF.

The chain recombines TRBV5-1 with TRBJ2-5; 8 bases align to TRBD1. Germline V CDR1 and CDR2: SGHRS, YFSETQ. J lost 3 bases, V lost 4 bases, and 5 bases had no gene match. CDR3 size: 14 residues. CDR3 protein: CASSAAGGEETQYF. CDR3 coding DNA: TGCGCCAGCAGCGCGGCAGGGGGCGAAGAGACCCAGTACTTC.

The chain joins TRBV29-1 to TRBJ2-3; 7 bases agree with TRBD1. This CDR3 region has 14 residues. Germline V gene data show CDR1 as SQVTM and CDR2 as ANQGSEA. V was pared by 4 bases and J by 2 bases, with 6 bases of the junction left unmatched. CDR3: CSVAPTGVTDTQYF. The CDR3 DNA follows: TGCAGCGTTGCACCAACAGGGGTCACAGATACGCAGTATTTT.

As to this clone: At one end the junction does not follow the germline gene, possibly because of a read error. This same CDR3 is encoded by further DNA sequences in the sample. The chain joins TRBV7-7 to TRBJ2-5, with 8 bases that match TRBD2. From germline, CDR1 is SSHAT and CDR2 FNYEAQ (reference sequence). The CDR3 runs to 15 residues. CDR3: CASSLGRGGRETQYF. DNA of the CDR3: TGTGCTAGCAGCTTGGGACGGGGGGGCCGAGAGACCCAGTACTTC.

CDR3 bases: TGTGCCAGTAGTATTCGTCGGGAGGTTTACGGGGAGCTGTTTTTT. This gives the protein CASSIRREVYGELFF. The chain couples TRBV19 to TRBJ2-2; 7 nucleotides line up with TRBD2. The germline V gene has CDR1 LNHDA and CDR2 SQIVND (reference sequence). The CDR3 is 15 residues long. With V trimmed by 3 bases and J by 7 bases, 8 bases remained unmatched.

CDR3 DNA sequence: TGTGCCAGCAGCGACAGGGTTTCGAGCACTGAAGCTTTCTTT. Protein: CASSDRVSSTEAFF. V and J are TRBV7-8 and TRBJ1-1; 7 positions match TRBD1. CDR3 length: 14 amino acids. With V trimmed by 5 bases and J by 4 bases, 7 bases remained unmatched. The germline V gene encodes CDR1 SGHVS and CDR2 FQNEAQ. The entire variable domain, with the rest obtained from reference TRBV7-8 and TRBJ1-1, is as follows: GAGVSQSPRYKVAKRGQDVALRCDPISGHVSLFWYQQALGQGPEFLTYFQNEAQLDKSGLPSDRFFAERPEGSVSTLKIQRTQQEDSAVYLCASSDRVSSTEAFFGQGTRLTVV.

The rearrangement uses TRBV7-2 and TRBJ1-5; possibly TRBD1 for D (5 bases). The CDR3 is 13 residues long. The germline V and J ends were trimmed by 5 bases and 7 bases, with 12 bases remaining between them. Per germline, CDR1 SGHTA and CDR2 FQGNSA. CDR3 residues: CASSQDTGQPQHF. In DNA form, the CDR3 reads TGTGCCAGCAGCCAGGACACTGGACAGCCCCAGCATTTT.

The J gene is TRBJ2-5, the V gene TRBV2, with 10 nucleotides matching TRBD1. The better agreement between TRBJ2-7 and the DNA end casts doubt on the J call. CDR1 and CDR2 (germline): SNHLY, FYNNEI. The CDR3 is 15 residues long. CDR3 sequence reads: CASRGDRGAPSEQYF. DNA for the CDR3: TGTGCCAGCCGAGGGGACAGGGGCGCCCCAAGCGAGCAGTACTTC.

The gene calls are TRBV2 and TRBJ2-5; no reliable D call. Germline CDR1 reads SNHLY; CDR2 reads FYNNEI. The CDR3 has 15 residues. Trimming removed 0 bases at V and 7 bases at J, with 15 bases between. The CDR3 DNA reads TGTGCCAGCAGTGAAGCGCTTCTGAGCTTCGGGACCCAGTACTTC. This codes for CASSEALLSFGTQYF.

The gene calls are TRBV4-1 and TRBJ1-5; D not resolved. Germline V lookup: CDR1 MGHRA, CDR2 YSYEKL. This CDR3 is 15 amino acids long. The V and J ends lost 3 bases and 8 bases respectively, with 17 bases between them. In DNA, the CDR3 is TGCGCCAGCAGCCAGAGGGCGGGAGTCCGGGAGCCCCAGCATTTT. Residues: CASSQRAGVREPQHF.

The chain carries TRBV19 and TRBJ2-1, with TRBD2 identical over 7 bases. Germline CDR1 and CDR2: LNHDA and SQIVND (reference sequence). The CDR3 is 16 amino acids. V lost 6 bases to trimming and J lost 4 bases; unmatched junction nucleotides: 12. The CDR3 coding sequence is TGTGCCAGTAGACCTCGGATGGGGAGGGCGTACAATGAGCAGTTCTTC. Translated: CASRPRMGRAYNEQFF. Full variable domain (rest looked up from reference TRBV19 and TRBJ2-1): DGGITQSPKYLFRKEGQNVTLSCEQNLNHDAMYWYRQDPGQGLRLIYYSQIVNDFQKGDIAEGYSVSREKKESFPLTVTSAQKNPTAFYLCASRPRMGRAYNEQFFGPGTRLTVL.

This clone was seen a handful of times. CDR3 sequence (DNA): TGTGCCAGCAGCCTCAGTGGGGAGCAGCCCCAGCATTTT. Translation gives CASSLSGEQPQHF. The chain joins TRBV6-5 to TRBJ1-5; D is unresolved. Germline-derived CDR1 and CDR2 are MNHEY and SVGAGI. CDR3 length: 13 residues. The ends were cut back, 6 bases at V and 7 bases at J, with 13 bases in the middle.

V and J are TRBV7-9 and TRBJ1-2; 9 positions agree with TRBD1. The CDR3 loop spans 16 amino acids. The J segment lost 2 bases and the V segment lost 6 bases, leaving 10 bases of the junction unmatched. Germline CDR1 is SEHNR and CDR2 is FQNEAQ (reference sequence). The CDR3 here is CASRPRTGERNYGYTF. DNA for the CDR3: TGTGCCAGCAGACCCAGGACAGGGGAACGCAACTATGGCTACACCTTC. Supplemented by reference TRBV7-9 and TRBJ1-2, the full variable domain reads DTGVSQNPRHKITKRGQNVTFRCDPISEHNRLYWYRQTLGQGPEFLTYFQNEAQLEKSRLLSDRFSAERPKGSFSTLEIQRTEQGDSAMYLCASRPRTGERNYGYTFGSGTRLTVV.

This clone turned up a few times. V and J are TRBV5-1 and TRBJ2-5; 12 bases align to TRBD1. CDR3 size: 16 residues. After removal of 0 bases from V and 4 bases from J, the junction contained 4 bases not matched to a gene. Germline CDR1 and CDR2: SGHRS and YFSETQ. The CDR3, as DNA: TGCGCCAGCAGCTTGGGGGACAGGGGGCCGGCAGAGACCCAGTACTTC. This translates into CASSLGDRGPAETQYF.

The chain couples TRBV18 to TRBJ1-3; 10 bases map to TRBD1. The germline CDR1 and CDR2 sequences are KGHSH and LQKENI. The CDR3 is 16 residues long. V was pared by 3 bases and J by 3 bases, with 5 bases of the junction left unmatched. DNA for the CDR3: TGTGCCAGCTCACCCCTTGGGACAGGGGTTGGAAACACCATATATTTT. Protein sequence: CASSPLGTGVGNTIYF.

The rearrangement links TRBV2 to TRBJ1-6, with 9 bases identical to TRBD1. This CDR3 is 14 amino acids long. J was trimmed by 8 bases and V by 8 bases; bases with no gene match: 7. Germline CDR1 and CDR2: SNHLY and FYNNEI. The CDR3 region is CASRAGTGYSPLHF. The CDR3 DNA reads TGTGCCAGCCGGGCCGGGACAGGGTATTCACCCCTCCACTTT.

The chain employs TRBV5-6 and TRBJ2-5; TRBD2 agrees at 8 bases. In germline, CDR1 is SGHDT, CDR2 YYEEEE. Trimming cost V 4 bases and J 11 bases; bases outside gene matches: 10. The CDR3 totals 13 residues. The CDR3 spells CASSPGTRYKQYF. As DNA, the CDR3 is TGTGCCAGCAGCCCCGGGACTAGGTACAAGCAGTACTTC.

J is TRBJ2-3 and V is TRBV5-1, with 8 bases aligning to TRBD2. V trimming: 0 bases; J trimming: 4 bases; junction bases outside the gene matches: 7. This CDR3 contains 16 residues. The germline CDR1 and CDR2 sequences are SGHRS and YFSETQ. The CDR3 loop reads CASSLAGGRIPDTQYF. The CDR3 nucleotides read TGCGCCAGCAGCTTGGCCGGCGGGAGGATCCCAGATACGCAGTATTTT.

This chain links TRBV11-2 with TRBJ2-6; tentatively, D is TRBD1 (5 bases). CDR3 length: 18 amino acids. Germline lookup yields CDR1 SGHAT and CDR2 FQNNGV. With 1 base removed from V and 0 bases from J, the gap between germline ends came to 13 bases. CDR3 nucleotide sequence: TGTGCCAGCAGCTTAGGACAGAGATTATTCTCTGGGGCCAACGTCCTGACTTTC. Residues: CASSLGQRLFSGANVLTF.

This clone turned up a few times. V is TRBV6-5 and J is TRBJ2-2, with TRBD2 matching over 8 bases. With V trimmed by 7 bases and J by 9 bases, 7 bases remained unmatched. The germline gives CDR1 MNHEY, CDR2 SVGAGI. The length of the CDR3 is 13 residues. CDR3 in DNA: TGTGCCAGCAACGGGGGGGACCACCGGGAGCTGTTTTTT. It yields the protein CASNGGDHRELFF.

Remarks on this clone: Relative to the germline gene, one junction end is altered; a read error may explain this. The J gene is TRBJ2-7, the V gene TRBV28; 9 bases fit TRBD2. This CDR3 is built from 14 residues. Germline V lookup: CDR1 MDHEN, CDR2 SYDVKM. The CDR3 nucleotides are TGTGCCAGCATCGGGACTAGCACCTCCCACGAGCAGTACTTC. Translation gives CASIGTSTSHEQYF. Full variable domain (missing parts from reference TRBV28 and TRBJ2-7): DVKVTQSSRYLVKRTGEKVFLECVQDMDHENMFWYRQDPGLGLRLIYFSYDVKMKEKGDIPEGYSVSREKKERFSLILESASTNQTSMYLCASIGTSTSHEQYFGPGTRLTVT.

CDR3 amino acids: CASGLSSYNSPLHF. The CDR3 nucleotides are TGTGCCAGCGGGCTGAGCTCCTATAATTCACCCCTCCACTTT. The chain carries TRBV5-4 and TRBJ1-6; D remains ambiguous. The CDR3 has 14 amino acids. V was trimmed by 7 bases and J by 0 bases, leaving 8 bases between them. CDR1 is SGHNT, CDR2 YYREEE, per germline (reference sequence).

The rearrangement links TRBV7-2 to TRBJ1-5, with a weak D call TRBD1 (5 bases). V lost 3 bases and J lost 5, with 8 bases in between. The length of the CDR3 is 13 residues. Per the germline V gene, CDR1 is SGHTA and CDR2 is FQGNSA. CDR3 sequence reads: CASSLKGDQPQHF. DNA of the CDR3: TGTGCCAGCAGCTTGAAAGGGGATCAGCCCCAGCATTTT.